This is a list of T cell receptor beta chains from one sample in a study of blood T cells in healthy people across ages. TCRdb fed the 5' RACE reads into MiXCR, producing one record per CDR3 protein. Found here are 850,000 to 1,000,000 distinct CDR3 sequences, about 48% of them singletons; the top ten hold roughly 13%. Material for sequencing was blood. These receptors were collected from a man aged 30 to 45 in good health. Each CDR3 is given with its conserved first and last residue. Fields, in order: clone size, J gene, V gene, D gene, CDR3 DNA, CDR3 protein. D genes are given only for firm matches. Clone size is shown for a subset of rows, as once, few, many or a class of expanded clone.

clone size: few; J gene: TRBJ2-7; V gene: TRBV10-3; D gene: TRBD2; CDR3 DNA: TGTGCCATGGGCTCTAGCGGGGGTGACTTCTACGAGCAGTACTTC; CDR3 protein: CAMGSSGGDFYEQYF
clone size: NA; J gene: TRBJ2-7; V gene: TRBV6-5; D gene: TRBD2; CDR3 DNA: TGTGCCAGCAGTTTGGGACTAGCGGCGCTATCCTACGAGCAGTACTTC; CDR3 protein: CASSLGLAALSYEQYF
clone size: few; J gene: TRBJ2-3; V gene: TRBV6-6; D gene: NA; CDR3 DNA: TGTGCCAGCACCTTGGTCCCTGAATTACATACGCAGTATTTT; CDR3 protein: CASTLVPELHTQYF
clone size: NA; J gene: TRBJ2-7; V gene: TRBV4-1; D gene: NA; CDR3 DNA: TGCGCCAGCAGCCCGGACAACAACCCCTACGAGCAGTACTTC; CDR3 protein: CASSPDNNPYEQYF
clone size: NA; J gene: TRBJ2-5; V gene: TRBV10-3; D gene: TRBD1; CDR3 DNA: TGTGCCATCAGTGAGAAGGACAGGGGGCAGGAGACCCAGTACTTC; CDR3 protein: CAISEKDRGQETQYF
clone size: NA; J gene: TRBJ1-2; V gene: TRBV27; D gene: TRBD1; CDR3 DNA: TGTGCCAGCAGTTTCCGGTCCGGCAGGGGGCTTCATGGCTACACCTTC; CDR3 protein: CASSFRSGRGLHGYTF
clone size: few; J gene: TRBJ2-5; V gene: TRBV6-2/TRBV6-3; D gene: NA; CDR3 DNA: TGTGCCAGCAGTTACCAGGGAAAAATAGGTTTGGAGACCCAGTACTTC; CDR3 protein: CASSYQGKIGLETQYF
clone size: NA; J gene: TRBJ2-1; V gene: TRBV27; D gene: TRBD2; CDR3 DNA: TGTGCCAGCATAATCAGCGGGGGGCACAATGAGCAGTTCTTC; CDR3 protein: CASIISGGHNEQFF
clone size: NA; J gene: TRBJ2-7; V gene: TRBV10-3; D gene: NA; CDR3 DNA: TGTGCCATCAGTGAGGGACAGAAATTTTCCTACGAGCAGTACTTC; CDR3 protein: CAISEGQKFSYEQYF
clone size: NA; J gene: TRBJ1-1; V gene: TRBV10-3; D gene: TRBD1; CDR3 DNA: TGTGCCATCAGTGACTCCGGGACAGGGGGCACTGAAGCTTTCTTT; CDR3 protein: CAISDSGTGGTEAFF
clone size: many; J gene: TRBJ2-5; V gene: TRBV12-3/TRBV12-4; D gene: TRBD2; CDR3 DNA: TGTGCCAGCAGTTTGGCGGGGGGAACACAAGAGACCCAGTACTTC; CDR3 protein: CASSLAGGTQETQYF
clone size: NA; J gene: TRBJ2-1; V gene: TRBV27; D gene: TRBD2; CDR3 DNA: TGTGCCAGCCGCGTGACTAGCGGGGAATCCCTGTTCTTC; CDR3 protein: CASRVTSGESLFF
clone size: NA; J gene: TRBJ1-2; V gene: TRBV10-3; D gene: TRBD1; CDR3 DNA: TGTGCCATCAGTGACTCGGGACAGGGGCCTCCTAACTATGGCTACACCTTC; CDR3 protein: CAISDSGQGPPNYGYTF
clone size: NA; J gene: TRBJ2-1; V gene: TRBV27; D gene: NA; CDR3 DNA: TGTGCCAGCACCCAAATATCGGGGGGCGGTGAGCAGTTCTTC; CDR3 protein: CASTQISGGGEQFF
clone size: few; J gene: TRBJ2-4; V gene: TRBV10-3; D gene: NA; CDR3 DNA: TGTGCCATCAGGCCGGGACAACAAAACATTCAGTACTTC; CDR3 protein: CAIRPGQQNIQYF
clone size: NA; J gene: TRBJ2-3; V gene: TRBV20-1; D gene: NA; CDR3 DNA: TGCAGTGCTAGAGATCGGTCTAGCGCAGATACGCAGTATTTT; CDR3 protein: CSARDRSSADTQYF
clone size: few; J gene: TRBJ2-5; V gene: TRBV4-1; D gene: NA; CDR3 DNA: TGCGCCAGCAGCCAAGAGGGCGGTGTGGAGACCCAGTACTTC; CDR3 protein: CASSQEGGVETQYF
clone size: NA; J gene: TRBJ2-1; V gene: TRBV20-1; D gene: TRBD1; CDR3 DNA: TGCAGTGCCCTTGTGTTGACAGGGGTAGTCGATGAGCAGTTCTTC; CDR3 protein: CSALVLTGVVDEQFF
clone size: NA; J gene: TRBJ2-7; V gene: TRBV6-5; D gene: NA; CDR3 DNA: TGTGCCAGCAGTTACTCGATACGTGGACAGTTTTACGAGCAGTACTTC; CDR3 protein: CASSYSIRGQFYEQYF
clone size: few; J gene: TRBJ2-3; V gene: TRBV5-1; D gene: TRBD2; CDR3 DNA: TGCGCCAGCAGCCAATTCCGACTAGCGGGGGAGACAGATACGCAGTATTTT; CDR3 protein: CASSQFRLAGETDTQYF
clone size: few; J gene: TRBJ2-6; V gene: TRBV27; D gene: TRBD1; CDR3 DNA: TGTGCCAGCACCCGAACAGGGGGATCCACTGGGGCCAACGTCCTGACTTTC; CDR3 protein: CASTRTGGSTGANVLTF
clone size: NA; J gene: TRBJ2-5; V gene: TRBV6-1; D gene: NA; CDR3 DNA: TGTGCCAGCATCAGAACCGTACAAGAGACCCAGTACTTC; CDR3 protein: CASIRTVQETQYF
clone size: once; J gene: TRBJ2-3; V gene: TRBV9; D gene: TRBD2; CDR3 DNA: TGTGCCAGCAGCGCCCCTAAACTTGGAGCGGGGGCCACAGATACGCAGTATTTT; CDR3 protein: CASSAPKLGAGATDTQYF
clone size: NA; J gene: TRBJ2-5; V gene: TRBV10-3; D gene: TRBD2; CDR3 DNA: TGTGCCATCAGTGAGTCGGGTAGCGGGGACAAAGAGACCCAGTACTTC; CDR3 protein: CAISESGSGDKETQYF
clone size: once; J gene: TRBJ2-7; V gene: TRBV6-4; D gene: TRBD1; CDR3 DNA: TGTGCCAGCAGTTCCCGGGACAGGGGGATTGAGCAGTACTTC; CDR3 protein: CASSSRDRGIEQYF
clone size: NA; J gene: TRBJ2-7; V gene: TRBV20-1; D gene: NA; CDR3 DNA: TGCAGTGCTAGTGTCGAAGGGGGCTCCTACGAGCAGTACTTC; CDR3 protein: CSASVEGGSYEQYF
clone size: few; J gene: TRBJ2-5; V gene: TRBV4-1; D gene: NA; CDR3 DNA: TGCGCCAGCAGCCAAGATATAAGGGAGGAGACCCAGTACTTC; CDR3 protein: CASSQDIREETQYF
clone size: once; J gene: TRBJ1-5; V gene: TRBV4-3; D gene: TRBD1; CDR3 DNA: TGCGCCAGCGGCCAAGACAGGGGCAATCAGCCCCAGCATTTT; CDR3 protein: CASGQDRGNQPQHF
clone size: NA; J gene: TRBJ2-1; V gene: TRBV6-5; D gene: TRBD2; CDR3 DNA: TGTGCCAGCAGACGAGGACTAGCGGGGGTGGATGAGCAGTTCTTC; CDR3 protein: CASRRGLAGVDEQFF
clone size: medium-sized; J gene: TRBJ1-3; V gene: TRBV11-2; D gene: NA; CDR3 DNA: TGTGCCAGCAGCCCTCGAGGCGGCCCAAGCTCTGGAAACACCATATATTTT; CDR3 protein: CASSPRGGPSSGNTIYF
clone size: NA; J gene: TRBJ2-7; V gene: TRBV12-3/TRBV12-4; D gene: NA; CDR3 DNA: TGTGCCAGCAGTTTAAATCGGGTTAGGTACTTC; CDR3 protein: CASSLNRVRYF
clone size: NA; J gene: TRBJ1-5; V gene: TRBV12-3/TRBV12-4; D gene: TRBD1; CDR3 DNA: TGTGCCAGCAGTTTTGGAACAGGGGGCCACAAAGGCTCTCAGCCCCAGCATTTT; CDR3 protein: CASSFGTGGHKGSQPQHF
clone size: few; J gene: TRBJ2-5; V gene: TRBV7-9; D gene: NA; CDR3 DNA: TGTGCCAGCAGCGCAAAGTTGGACCAGTACTTC; CDR3 protein: CASSAKLDQYF
clone size: NA; J gene: TRBJ2-2; V gene: TRBV7-9; D gene: NA; CDR3 DNA: TGTGCCAGCAGCTACCAGGGCCCCCCCGGGGAGCTGTTTTTT; CDR3 protein: CASSYQGPPGELFF
clone size: NA; J gene: TRBJ2-2; V gene: TRBV11-3; D gene: NA; CDR3 DNA: TGTGCCAGCAGTTCCACCGGGGGTTCGAACACCGGGGAGCTGTTTTTT; CDR3 protein: CASSSTGGSNTGELFF
clone size: NA; J gene: TRBJ2-3; V gene: TRBV2; D gene: NA; CDR3 DNA: TGTGCCAGCAGCATGCAGGGATTAGGCACAGATACGCAGTATTTT; CDR3 protein: CASSMQGLGTDTQYF
clone size: few; J gene: TRBJ1-4; V gene: TRBV4-1; D gene: NA; CDR3 DNA: TGCGCCAGCAGCTCCCGACCTCTGGCTAATGAAAAACTGTTTTTT; CDR3 protein: CASSSRPLANEKLFF
clone size: NA; J gene: TRBJ1-2; V gene: TRBV12-3/TRBV12-4; D gene: NA; CDR3 DNA: TGTGCCAGCAGCCCCAACAGGGATCTGCCCCATTTGTATGGCTACACCTTC; CDR3 protein: CASSPNRDLPHLYGYTF
clone size: NA; J gene: TRBJ1-2; V gene: TRBV20-1; D gene: NA; CDR3 DNA: TGCGGAAGGGCAGCGAACTATGGCTACACCTTC; CDR3 protein: CGRAANYGYTF
clone size: NA; J gene: TRBJ1-2; V gene: TRBV12-3/TRBV12-4; D gene: NA; CDR3 DNA: TGTGCCAGCAGTTTTAAAACTAACTATGGCTACACCTTC; CDR3 protein: CASSFKTNYGYTF
clone size: NA; J gene: TRBJ1-1; V gene: TRBV7-9; D gene: TRBD1; CDR3 DNA: TGTGCCAGCAGCTTACGTAGGACAGGGAGCACTGAAGCTTTCTTT; CDR3 protein: CASSLRRTGSTEAFF
clone size: NA; J gene: TRBJ1-2; V gene: TRBV13; D gene: NA; CDR3 DNA: TGTGCCAGCAGCTTAGGATTACTTGGGGGACAACCTAACTATGGCTACACCTTC; CDR3 protein: CASSLGLLGGQPNYGYTF
clone size: NA; J gene: TRBJ2-7; V gene: TRBV4-2; D gene: TRBD1; CDR3 DNA: TGTGCCAGCAGCCAGGGGGACAGGGGAGTATACGAGCAGTACTTC; CDR3 protein: CASSQGDRGVYEQYF
clone size: few; J gene: TRBJ2-1; V gene: TRBV5-1; D gene: TRBD2; CDR3 DNA: TGCGCCAGCAGCTTTCTAGCGGGGAGGACCAGTGGGGAGCAGTTCTTC; CDR3 protein: CASSFLAGRTSGEQFF
clone size: few; J gene: TRBJ2-7; V gene: TRBV2; D gene: NA; CDR3 DNA: TGTGCCAGCAGTGTCCGGACAGATTCCTACGAGCAGTACTTC; CDR3 protein: CASSVRTDSYEQYF
clone size: NA; J gene: TRBJ2-7; V gene: TRBV20-1; D gene: TRBD2; CDR3 DNA: TGCAGTGCTAGAGTTGGACTAGCGGATTACGAGCAGTACTTC; CDR3 protein: CSARVGLADYEQYF
clone size: NA; J gene: TRBJ1-2; V gene: TRBV12-3/TRBV12-4; D gene: NA; CDR3 DNA: TGTGCCAGCACGGAACAGGGAGGTTACACCTTC; CDR3 protein: CASTEQGGYTF
clone size: NA; J gene: TRBJ1-5; V gene: TRBV7-7; D gene: TRBD1; CDR3 DNA: TGTGCTAGCAGCTTTTATGACAGGGACAATCAGCCCCAGCATTTT; CDR3 protein: CASSFYDRDNQPQHF
clone size: once; J gene: TRBJ2-3; V gene: TRBV30; D gene: TRBD2; CDR3 DNA: TGTGCCTGGAGTCGGGCTAGCGGGGCGGCAGATACGCAGTATTTT; CDR3 protein: CAWSRASGAADTQYF
clone size: few; J gene: TRBJ2-1; V gene: TRBV20-1; D gene: NA; CDR3 DNA: TGCAGTGCTAGAGATCATACAGGGTCCCCCAATGAGCAGTTCTTC; CDR3 protein: CSARDHTGSPNEQFF
clone size: NA; J gene: TRBJ2-5; V gene: TRBV4-3; D gene: NA; CDR3 DNA: TGCGCCAGCAGCCAGGACACGGGACCAAGAGAGACCCAGTACTTC; CDR3 protein: CASSQDTGPRETQYF
clone size: few; J gene: TRBJ2-7; V gene: TRBV20-1; D gene: NA; CDR3 DNA: TGCAGTGCTAGACCACCCCGGGGGACCGGGCAGTACTTC; CDR3 protein: CSARPPRGTGQYF
clone size: NA; J gene: TRBJ2-5; V gene: TRBV28; D gene: NA; CDR3 DNA: TGTGCCAGCAGTAGCGGCGGTGGAGACCAAAGGGATGAGCAGTACTTC; CDR3 protein: CASSSGGGDQRDEQYF
clone size: few; J gene: TRBJ2-5; V gene: TRBV4-1; D gene: NA; CDR3 DNA: TGCGCCAGCAGCCAACTCCAGGGGGGGGTCCAAGAGACCCAGTACTTC; CDR3 protein: CASSQLQGGVQETQYF